Below are 22 T cell receptor beta chains sequenced from a single sample in a study of molecular identifiers for immune sequencing clone quantification. TCRdb fed the PCR reads into MiXCR, producing one record per CDR3 protein. The sample yields fewer than 350,000 distinct CDR3 sequences, about 20% seen once. The source material was naive CD8+ T cells from blood, with Jurkat cell RNA spiked in. Subset here: FACS-sorted CD8+CD4-CCR7+CD45RA+ naive T cells. Every receptor here comes from a human donor in good health. Some libraries in this study had Jurkat cell RNA spiked in.

This clonotype was seen repeatedly, ten times or more. The V call is TRBV29-1, the J call TRBJ2-7, with no clear D. The CDR3 is 13 amino acids. Germline values: CDR1 SQVTM, CDR2 ANQGSEA. Trimming shortened V by 4 bases and J by 0 bases, and 10 bases separated the two germline ends. The CDR3 protein is CSVGARDSYEQYF. CDR3 sequence (DNA): TGCAGCGTTGGGGCAAGGGACTCCTACGAGCAGTACTTC.

The chain joins TRBV4-3 to TRBJ1-2, with D possibly matching TRBD1 (5 bases). The germline V and J ends were trimmed by 0 bases and 0 bases, with 8 bases remaining between them. The CDR3 covers 15 residues. CDR1 is LGHNA, CDR2 YSLEER, per germline. For the CDR3, the DNA is TGCGCCAGCAGCCAAGATCTGGGGGCTAACTATGGCTACACCTTC. Translation: CASSQDLGANYGYTF.

This clonotype turned up a few times. V usage is TRBV20-1 and J usage is TRBJ2-7; D call uncertain. Deletions cut 0 bases from V and 2 bases from J, with 14 bases between. The germline V gene encodes CDR1 DFQATT and CDR2 SNEGSKA (reference sequence). The CDR3 consists of 15 residues. The CDR3 sequence: CSARDQGEPTYEQYF. CDR3 bases: TGCAGTGCTAGAGATCAAGGTGAGCCCACCTACGAGCAGTACTTC.

This clonotype was counted many times. The CDR3 protein is CSVEDRLDTQYF. CDR3 bases: TGCAGCGTTGAAGATCGACTGGATACGCAGTATTTT. J is TRBJ2-3 and V is TRBV29-1; no clear D gene. Germline lookup yields CDR1 SQVTM and CDR2 ANQGSEA. This CDR3 is built from 12 residues. Trimming left V 0 bases short and J 6 bases short, with 7 bases between.

This clonotype was observed at least ten times. V gene TRBV4-1 combines with J gene TRBJ2-5; 7 bases match TRBD2. V was pared by 8 bases and J by 2 bases, with 8 bases of the junction left unmatched. This CDR3 region has 14 residues. CDR1 and CDR2 from the germline V gene are MGHRA and YSYEKL. In DNA, the CDR3 is TGCGCCAGCGCGGGAGTGGTGGGGCAAGAGACCCAGTACTTC. Translated: CASAGVVGQETQYF.

This clonotype was seen ten or more times. The chain couples TRBV25-1 to TRBJ2-3; 10 bases fit TRBD1. Germline CDR1 MGHDK, CDR2 SYGVNS. After removal of 3 bases from V and 4 bases from J, the junction contained 4 bases not matched to a gene. The CDR3 sequence is 15 residues long. For the CDR3, the DNA is TGTGCCAGCAGTGAGGACAGGGGGTGGTCAGATACGCAGTATTTT. Its translation: CASSEDRGWSDTQYF. Complete variable domain (other parts from reference TRBV25-1 and TRBJ2-3): EADIYQTPRYLVIGTGKKITLECSQTMGHDKMYWYQQDPGMELHLIHYSYGVNSTEKGDLSSESTVSRIRTEHFPLTLESARPSHTSQYLCASSEDRGWSDTQYFGPGTRLTVL.

Remarks on this clonotype: The CDR3 end shows no conserved phenylalanine or tryptophan, and so a read error is likely. J is TRBJ2-3 and V is TRBV20-1, with TRBD1 identical over 11 bases. CDR3 length equals 14 residues. V dropped 6 bases and J dropped 4; count of bases not matched to a gene: 6. Germline-derived CDR1 and CDR2 are DFQATT and SNEGSKA (reference sequence). CDR3 bases: TGCAGTGCGAATCCGGGACAGGGGGCAGATACGCAGTATTCT. It codes for CSANPGQGADTQYS.

The chain has TRBV28 and TRBJ1-3; 8 positions match TRBD1. The CDR3 has 16 amino acids. The V segment lost 3 bases and the J segment 3 bases; nucleotides outside the gene matches: 7. The germline gives CDR1 MDHEN, CDR2 SYDVKM. The CDR3, as DNA: TGTGCCAGCAGTTTCGGACAGGGTTTTAATGGAAACACCATATATTTT. It translates to CASSFGQGFNGNTIYF. The whole variable domain, filled in from reference TRBV28 and TRBJ1-3, reads DVKVTQSSRYLVKRTGEKVFLECVQDMDHENMFWYRQDPGLGLRLIYFSYDVKMKEKGDIPEGYSVSREKKERFSLILESASTNQTSMYLCASSFGQGFNGNTIYFGEGSWLTVV.

This clonotype was observed many times. The chain couples TRBV7-2 to TRBJ2-2; D uncertain. This CDR3 comprises 13 residues. Germline V lookup: CDR1 SGHTA, CDR2 FQGNSA. V lost 5 bases and J lost 3, with 7 bases in between. Written as DNA, the CDR3 is TGTGCCAGCAGCCCTGGAGACACCGGGGAGCTGTTTTTT. Residues: CASSPGDTGELFF.

Details on this clonotype: This may stem from a read error, because a much larger clone lies one nucleotide away. The chain has TRBV12-3 or TRBV12-4 and TRBJ2-3; D is uncertain. The ends were cut back, 2 bases at V and 3 bases at J, with 15 bases in the middle. The CDR3 is made up of 16 amino acids. Here the CDR3 DNA reads TGTGCCAGCAGTTTATGTCTGGTTTTGAGGACAGATACGCAGTATTTT. Its protein product is CASSLCLVLRTDTQYF.

With regard to this clonotype: Since a much larger clone is just one base distant, this may be a read error. The chain links TRBV7-9 to TRBJ1-4, with D tentatively TRBD1 (5 bases). The CDR3 runs 17 residues. Per the germline V gene, CDR1 is SEHNR and CDR2 is FQNEAQ (reference sequence). The CDR3 sequence is CANSSWTGPSPGEKLFF. CDR3 sequence (DNA): TGTGCCAACAGCTCTTGGACGGGGCCCTCCCCTGGCGAAAAACTGTTTTTT.

The chain couples TRBV11-2 to TRBJ1-3, with D possibly matching TRBD1 (6 bases). Germline-derived CDR1 and CDR2 are SGHAT and FQNNGV. Trimming left V 1 base short and J 0 bases short, with 10 bases between. This CDR3 comprises 16 residues. The CDR3 loop is CASSLGGHYSGNTIYF. As DNA, the CDR3 is TGTGCCAGCAGCTTAGGGGGACACTACTCTGGAAACACCATATATTTT. Full variable domain (outside the CDR3, taken from reference TRBV11-2 and TRBJ1-3): EAGVAQSPRYKIIEKRQSVAFWCNPISGHATLYWYQQILGQGPKLLIQFQNNGVVDDSQLPKDRFSAERLKGVDSTLKIQPAKLEDSAVYLCASSLGGHYSGNTIYFGEGSWLTVV.

The chain has TRBV13 and TRBJ1-5, with D hard to call. The CDR3 runs 12 residues. Germline CDR1 reads PRHDT; CDR2 reads FYEKMQ (reference sequence). Trimming stripped 6 bases from V and 9 bases from J, with 12 bases between. The CDR3 loop is CASSRHPGPQHF. The CDR3 coding sequence is TGTGCCAGCAGTCGACACCCGGGGCCCCAGCATTTT.

This clonotype was counted ten times or more. The chain links TRBV6-5 to TRBJ1-1; D is perhaps TRBD1 (5 bases). V lost 5 bases to trimming and J lost 5 bases, with 9 bases between them. This CDR3 has 12 residues. Germline-derived CDR1 and CDR2 are MNHEY and SVGAGI. The DNA of the CDR3 is TGTGCCAGCAGTCCTGACAGTACTGAAGCTTTCTTT. This encodes CASSPDSTEAFF.

This clonotype was recorded at least ten times. The V call is TRBV12-3 or TRBV12-4, the J call TRBJ2-3, with 10 nucleotides matching TRBD2. The CDR3 has 18 residues. Trimming removed 1 base from V and 5 bases from J; junction bases left unmatched: 12. CDR3 sequence reads: CASSLGSQRGGNKDTQYF. CDR3 nucleotide sequence: TGTGCCAGCAGTTTAGGATCCCAGCGGGGGGGAAATAAAGATACGCAGTATTTT.

This clonotype was counted many times. The CDR3 protein is CASSLYEVGYEPQHF. In DNA, the CDR3 is TGTGCCAGCAGTTTGTACGAGGTCGGGTATGAGCCCCAGCATTTT. V and J are TRBV12-3 or TRBV12-4 and TRBJ1-5; D call uncertain. Trimming left V 3 bases short and J 8 bases short, with 17 bases between. The CDR3 totals 15 residues.

In the case of this clonotype: The junction and the germline gene differ at one end; a read error may be behind it. The chain is built from TRBV4-2 and TRBJ2-3; D may be TRBD2 (5 bases). From germline, CDR1 is LGHNA and CDR2 YNFKEQ. CDR3 length: 15 residues. CDR3 coding DNA: TGTGCCAGCAGTCAAGAGGGCTATCGCGCAGATACGCAGTATTTT. Its translation: CASSQEGYRADTQYF.

Concerning this clonotype itself: This may be a read error: a much more frequent sequence differs by one nucleotide. The chain employs TRBV4-2 and TRBJ2-3; 7 bases agree with TRBD2. Germline values: CDR1 LGHNA, CDR2 YNFKEQ. The CDR3 has 17 residues. CDR3 coding DNA: TGTGCCAGCAGCCAAGATCGGTACGGGAGGCCCCCAGATGCGCAGTATTTT. Protein: CASSQDRYGRPPDAQYF.

The sample holds many counts of this clonotype. This chain joins TRBV5-7 and TRBJ1-6, with 7 bases matching TRBD1. Being an ORF, TRBV5-7 has a function that is uncertain. This CDR3 contains 21 residues. V dropped 5 bases and J dropped 6; count of bases not matched to a gene: 26. CDR3 coding DNA: TGTGCCAGCAGTCCCCCGTTAAACAGGGGAACAGCCCACTGGGGTAATTCACCCCTCCACTTT. It yields the protein CASSPPLNRGTAHWGNSPLHF.

There are a few counts of this clonotype. The chain employs TRBV30 and TRBJ2-7; D might be TRBD1 or TRBD2, each matching 5 bases. V was pared by 4 bases and J by 2 bases, with 12 bases between. CDR1 and CDR2 from the germline V gene are GTSNPN and SVGIG (reference sequence). This CDR3 comprises 13 residues. CDR3 sequence: CAWNRRRAYEQYF. CDR3 DNA sequence: TGTGCCTGGAACAGGCGGCGGGCCTACGAGCAGTACTTC.

As to this clonotype: A read error may explain this, as a much larger clone is one base away. The genes are TRBV13 and TRBJ1-4, with D perhaps matching TRBD1 (6 bases). The CDR3 covers 14 residues. Per the germline V gene, CDR1 is PRHDT and CDR2 is FYEKMQ (reference sequence). The DNA for the CDR3 is TGTGCCACCCGCGGGGGGCAGGCTGATGAAGAACTGTTTTTT. Its protein is CATRGGQADEELFF.

This clonotype was counted many times. The chain recombines TRBV6-1 with TRBJ2-6; D unresolved. Germline V gene lookup returns CDR1 MNHNS and CDR2 SASEGT. V dropped 2 bases and J dropped 3 bases, with 14 bases sitting between them. This CDR3 spans 17 amino acids. The CDR3 nucleotides are TGTGCCAGCAGTGAAACCTTGTGGCAGCTTGGGGCCAACGTCCTGACTTTC. Translating gives CASSETLWQLGANVLTF.